The 32 T cell receptor beta chains presented below share a single source sample, sequenced in a study of OX40 agonist ivuxolimab in advanced cancers. Library creation used the immunoSEQ multiplex PCR assay. TCRdb limited this immuneACCESS table to in-frame rearrangements with V and J called. A share of clones is missing; checked studies link under half to unresolved V genes, and the rest is unexplained. The sample has under 110,000 clones on record, 90% of them singletons. Clones ranked in the top ten supply approximately 0.52% of the sample. Here the sequenced sample was CD4+ or CD8+ T cells sorted from blood, taken in a trial of the OX40 agonist ivuxolimab. These receptors were obtained from an adult with an advanced solid tumor such as melanoma, head and neck, liver or kidney cancer.

The genes are TRBV6-1 and TRBJ2-4; D gene ambiguous. Deletions cut 3 bases from V and 0 bases from J, with 9 bases between. This CDR3 has 15 amino acids. Germline V gene sequence: CDR1 MNHNS, CDR2 SASEGT. CDR3 DNA: TGTGCCAGCAGTGAGGGGTTACTAGCCAAAAACATTCAGTACTTC. Its protein product is CASSEGLLAKNIQYF.

The CDR3 region is CASSTGTASIPFGYTF. The DNA of the CDR3 is TGTGCCAGCAGCACCGGGACAGCGTCAATTCCGTTCGGCTACACCTTC. The chain links TRBV28 to TRBJ1-2, with 7 bases matching TRBD1. V lost 6 bases, J lost 8 bases, and 18 bases stayed unmatched. Germline CDR1 MDHEN, CDR2 SYDVKM. The CDR3 sequence is 16 residues long.

The chain carries TRBV4-3 and TRBJ2-3, with TRBD1 matching over 7 bases. CDR3 length: 15 residues. Germline CDR1 LGHNA, CDR2 YSLEER. V was clipped by 3 bases and J by 5 bases; unmatched bases: 8. The CDR3 protein is CASSQARAGGDTQYF. CDR3 coding DNA: TGCGCCAGCAGCCAGGCCCGGGCAGGGGGAGATACGCAGTATTTT.

V and J are TRBV4-3 and TRBJ1-6; D remains ambiguous. Germline V gene lookup returns CDR1 LGHNA and CDR2 YSLEER. This CDR3 spans 16 amino acids. V lost 0 bases to trimming and J lost 5 bases, with 11 bases between them. This chain's CDR3 is CASSQDGGINNSPLHF. The CDR3 nucleotides are TGCGCCAGCAGCCAAGATGGTGGGATAAATAATTCACCCCTCCACTTT.

The J gene is TRBJ2-7, the V gene TRBV9; D uncertain. V lost 4 bases, J lost 2 bases, and 16 bases lay in between. The germline CDR1 and CDR2 sequences are SGDLS and YYNGEE. The CDR3 length is 15 residues. The CDR3, as DNA: TGTGCCAGCAGCTCCGACGGCAGCCGGACCTACGAGCAGTACTTC. Its protein product is CASSSDGSRTYEQYF.

The chain uses TRBV30 and TRBJ2-5; D gene uncertain. This CDR3 has 12 residues. Trimming removed 0 bases from V and 5 bases from J, with 7 bases in between. Germline V lookup: CDR1 GTSNPN, CDR2 SVGIG (reference sequence). DNA of the CDR3: TGTGCCTGGAGTGTACAACGGGAGACCCAGTACTTC. Translated, it gives CAWSVQRETQYF.

The chain has TRBV29-1 and TRBJ1-4; 7 bases fit TRBD1. CDR1 and CDR2 from the germline V gene are SQVTM and ANQGSEA. This CDR3 has 10 residues. Trimming removed 6 bases from V and 12 bases from J; junction bases left unmatched: 4. The chain's CDR3 is CSVGDSELFF. The CDR3 coding sequence is TGCAGCGTGGGGGACAGTGAACTGTTTTTT.

V is TRBV11-2 and J is TRBJ1-4; 9 positions match TRBD1. V dropped 5 bases and J dropped 8; count of bases not matched to a gene: 6. Per the germline V gene, CDR1 is SGHAT and CDR2 is FQNNGV. This CDR3 is 14 amino acids long. The CDR3 protein is CASSPGTGWEKLFF. In nucleotides, the CDR3 is TGTGCCAGCAGCCCTGGGACAGGGTGGGAAAAACTGTTTTTT.

This chain links TRBV19 with TRBJ1-4; TRBD1 is a possible D gene (6 bases). The CDR3 sequence is 15 residues long. Deletions cut 6 bases from V and 6 bases from J, with 17 bases between. Germline V gene lookup returns CDR1 LNHDA and CDR2 SQIVND (reference sequence). In DNA, the CDR3 is TGTGCCAGTAGATTTCAGGGTGCAGGGGATGAAAAACTGTTTTTT. As protein: CASRFQGAGDEKLFF.

This chain's CDR3 is CASSLPGDYGYTF. Here the CDR3 DNA reads TGTGCCAGCAGTTTGCCCGGGGATTATGGCTACACCTTC. V usage is TRBV28 and J usage is TRBJ1-2; D remains unclear. The ends were cut back, 3 bases at V and 5 bases at J, with 10 bases in the middle. The CDR3 covers 13 residues. Germline CDR1 and CDR2: MDHEN and SYDVKM.

The chain links TRBV6-1 to TRBJ2-5; D is possibly TRBD1 or TRBD2 (6 bases each). The CDR3 covers 14 residues. Deletions cut 7 bases from V and 7 bases from J, with 19 bases between. The germline gives CDR1 MNHNS, CDR2 SASEGT. CDR3 coding DNA: TGTGCCAGCAAGTCCGGGGGCGGGGATTCGACCCAGTACTTC. Encoded protein: CASKSGGGDSTQYF.

The chain carries TRBV7-2 and TRBJ2-3, with 9 nucleotides matching TRBD2. V was clipped by 5 bases and J by 2 bases; unmatched bases: 11. Germline values: CDR1 SGHTA, CDR2 FQGNSA. The CDR3 length is 17 residues. In nucleotides, the CDR3 is TGTGCCAGCAGCCCTCAGTTGGCGGGGGGGCTCACAGATACGCAGTATTTT. It codes for CASSPQLAGGLTDTQYF.

The rearrangement links TRBV5-1 to TRBJ2-7, with D perhaps given as TRBD1 or TRBD2 (5 bases each). Trimming pared 0 bases from V and 2 bases from J, leaving 15 bases between. This CDR3 comprises 16 residues. Germline CDR1 SGHRS, CDR2 YFSETQ. The CDR3, as DNA: TGCGCCAGCAGCTTGGGAACGGGACCGACCCCCTACGAGCAGTACTTC. As protein: CASSLGTGPTPYEQYF.

J is TRBJ1-2 and V is TRBV28; no reliable D call. The ends were cut back, 8 bases at V and 14 bases at J, with 18 bases in the middle. The CDR3 contains 11 residues. The germline CDR1 and CDR2 sequences are MDHEN and SYDVKM. The CDR3 coding sequence is TGTGCCAGCTCCCTTGGGCTTCTGGTTACCTTC. Translating gives CASSLGLLVTF.

V and J are TRBV11-2 and TRBJ2-5, with unresolved D. CDR1 is SGHAT and CDR2 is FQNNGV in the germline V gene. Trimming cost V 2 bases and J 7 bases, with 11 bases left between them. This CDR3 has 13 amino acids. This CDR3 reads CASSLYSDGTQYF. In DNA form, the CDR3 reads TGTGCCAGCAGCTTATATTCGGATGGGACCCAGTACTTC.

The chain carries TRBV29-1 and TRBJ2-7; the D gene is possibly TRBD1 (5 bases). The CDR3 spans 12 residues. Per germline, CDR1 SQVTM and CDR2 ANQGSEA. Trimming pared 7 bases from V and 6 bases from J, leaving 16 bases between. The CDR3 spells CSGKGAASEQYF. CDR3 in DNA: TGCAGCGGAAAAGGGGCTGCGTCCGAGCAGTACTTC.

The chain uses TRBV6-5 and TRBJ2-7, with D possibly TRBD1 on 5 matching bases. The germline CDR1 and CDR2 sequences are MNHEY and SVGAGI. The CDR3 is 13 residues long. The V and J ends lost 5 bases and 2 bases respectively, with 10 bases between them. CDR3 in amino acids: CASSPTVAYEQYF. The CDR3 DNA reads TGTGCCAGCAGTCCGACAGTAGCCTACGAGCAGTACTTC.

The rearrangement links TRBV5-4 to TRBJ1-6, with unresolved D. This CDR3 comprises 14 residues. Germline V lookup: CDR1 SGHNT, CDR2 YYREEE (reference sequence). Trimming pared 0 bases from V and 6 bases from J, leaving 7 bases between. In DNA form, the CDR3 reads TGTGCCAGCAGCTTGGAAGGGCTTAATTCACCCCTCCACTTT. Translating it yields CASSLEGLNSPLHF.

The rearrangement links TRBV10-3 to TRBJ1-2; TRBD1 might be the D (5 bases). V shed 11 bases and J shed 6 bases, with 22 bases lying between them. CDR3 length: 14 residues. In germline, CDR1 is ENHRY, CDR2 SYGVKD. This CDR3 is CAGTPGTEQDGYTF. CDR3 nucleotide sequence: TGTGCCGGGACCCCGGGGACCGAGCAAGATGGCTACACCTTC.

V is TRBV2 and J is TRBJ2-7; D possibly corresponds to TRBD2 (6 bases). CDR1 is SNHLY, CDR2 FYNNEI, per germline. The CDR3 has 14 amino acids. V lost 3 bases, J lost 5 bases, and 14 bases lay in between. CDR3 sequence (DNA): TGTGCCAGCAGTGATCCGGGACTGGGTGACGAGCAGTACTTC. Its protein product is CASSDPGLGDEQYF.

This chain connects TRBV27 to TRBJ2-7; 11 bases align to TRBD1. Per the germline V gene, CDR1 is MNHEY and CDR2 is SMNVEV (reference sequence). V shed 5 bases and J 2 bases; nucleotides not matched to a gene: 5. This CDR3 contains 15 residues. DNA for the CDR3: TGTGCCAGCAGTCGGGACAGGGGGTTACCCTACGAGCAGTACTTC. Translated, it gives CASSRDRGLPYEQYF.

This clone has only a few counts. The chain joins TRBV7-9 to TRBJ1-3, with D perhaps matching TRBD1 (6 bases). CDR1 SEHNR and CDR2 FQNEAQ come from the germline V gene (reference sequence). The CDR3 consists of 12 residues. Trimming removed 5 bases from V and 7 bases from J, with 9 bases in between. This CDR3 reads CASSQRGNTIYF. For the CDR3, the DNA is TGTGCCAGCAGCCAGAGGGGGAACACCATATATTTT.

The V and J genes are TRBV19 and TRBJ2-5; D unclear. Germline V CDR1 and CDR2: LNHDA, SQIVND (reference sequence). Trimming removed 0 bases from V and 3 bases from J, with 5 bases in between. The CDR3 has 13 amino acids. The CDR3 is CASSIETEETQYF. The DNA of the CDR3 is TGTGCCAGTAGTATAGAAACAGAAGAGACCCAGTACTTC.

The V and J genes are TRBV6-5 and TRBJ1-4; 11 bases fit TRBD1. V was clipped by 6 bases and J by 11 bases; unmatched bases: 8. The CDR3 extends over 14 amino acids. Germline V gene sequence: CDR1 MNHEY, CDR2 SVGAGI. This CDR3 reads CASRPGQGVLKLFF. The CDR3 DNA sequence: TGTGCCAGCAGGCCGGGACAGGGGGTCCTGAAACTGTTTTTT.

The CDR3 spells CASSESSEGAGTEAFF. The CDR3 coding sequence is TGTGCCAGCAGTGAATCGTCGGAGGGGGCGGGCACTGAAGCTTTCTTT. V gene TRBV28 combines with J gene TRBJ1-1; 7 nucleotides match TRBD1. Trimming cost V 5 bases and J 4 bases; bases outside gene matches: 13. Germline loops: CDR1 MDHEN, CDR2 SYDVKM. The CDR3 sequence is 16 residues long.

The chain combines TRBV6-6 with TRBJ2-7; perhaps TRBD1 as D (5 bases). Germline CDR1 MNHNY, CDR2 SVGAGI (reference sequence). The CDR3 contains 14 residues. Trimming cost V 2 bases and J 6 bases, with 14 bases left between them. CDR3 sequence reads: CASSYPPRVSEQYF. The CDR3, as DNA: TGTGCCAGCAGTTACCCCCCCAGGGTCTCCGAGCAGTACTTC.

The chain recombines TRBV9 with TRBJ1-2; possible D gene TRBD1, 6 bases. CDR1 and CDR2 from the germline V gene are SGDLS and YYNGEE. V lost 0 bases, J lost 7 bases, and 13 bases lay in between. CDR3 size: 14 residues. The CDR3 loop is CASSVGQGLGGYTF. The CDR3 DNA sequence: TGTGCCAGCAGCGTAGGCCAGGGGTTAGGTGGCTACACCTTC.

V usage is TRBV27 and J usage is TRBJ2-1; D unclear. Germline-derived CDR1 and CDR2 are MNHEY and SMNVEV (reference sequence). The CDR3 runs to 14 residues. Trimming removed 6 bases from V and 5 bases from J, with 14 bases in between. CDR3 protein: CASRRLRLDNEQFF. The DNA for the CDR3 is TGTGCCAGCAGGAGGCTCCGGCTGGACAATGAGCAGTTCTTC.

This chain links TRBV18 with TRBJ1-3; tentative D call: TRBD1 (6 bases). This CDR3 contains 15 residues. V was clipped by 6 bases and J by 0 bases, with 12 bases between them. CDR1 is KGHSH, CDR2 LQKENI, per germline. CDR3 sequence: CASSGGDTSGNTIYF. The DNA for the CDR3 is TGTGCCAGCTCTGGGGGGGACACCTCTGGAAACACCATATATTTT.

CDR3 DNA sequence: TGCGCCAGCAGCTCAAGACAGGGCAGTCATCAGCCCCAGCATTTT. Its protein product is CASSSRQGSHQPQHF. The rearrangement uses TRBV5-1 and TRBJ1-5, with 7 bases lining up with TRBD1. From germline, CDR1 is SGHRS and CDR2 YFSETQ. V was pared by 3 bases and J by 5 bases, with 8 bases of the junction left unmatched. The CDR3 is 15 residues long.

This chain links TRBV9 with TRBJ1-1; D not certain. CDR1 and CDR2 (germline): SGDLS, YYNGEE. This CDR3 comprises 14 residues. V gave up 4 bases and J gave up 1 base, with 11 bases separating them. CDR3 amino acids: CASSPPRGNTEAFF. CDR3 DNA sequence: TGTGCCAGCAGCCCCCCCCGGGGGAACACTGAAGCTTTCTTT.

The rearrangement joins TRBV6-5 to TRBJ1-1; D is possibly TRBD1 (5 bases). Germline V CDR1 and CDR2: MNHEY, SVGAGI. The CDR3 extends over 13 amino acids. Trimming took 6 bases from V and 5 from J, leaving 13 bases between them. The CDR3 coding sequence is TGTGCCAGCAGCTACGACCGGGGGACTGAAGCTTTCTTT. Its translation is CASSYDRGTEAFF.